This T cell receptor (beta chain) emerged from a study of blood T cells in healthy people across ages. The authors ran a second PCR of about 6 to 12 cycles using a sample-barcoded 5' primer and a J-beta primer mix. Each TCR beta cDNA got a 12-nucleotide random molecular identifier. TCRdb processed the 5' RACE reads anew with MiXCR; each CDR3 protein has one entry. Of 1.5 million to 2 million distinct CDR3 sequences detected, approximately 39% appear once; the ten largest clones hold 23%. Per the germline V gene, CDR1 is SGHAT and CDR2 is FQNNGV. Trimming pared 3 bases from V and 7 bases from J, leaving 12 bases between. This CDR3 has 13 amino acids.

The clonotype was recovered from a human donor in good health. This chain connects TRBV11-2 to TRBJ1-1; D is perhaps TRBD1 (6 bases). The sample taken for sequencing was blood. The CDR3 region has the DNA TGTGCCAGCAGCTTTGCCCGGGACAATGAAGCTTTCTTT. Its protein is CASSFARDNEAFF.